This is a list of T cell receptor beta chains from one sample in a study of shared T cell receptors in the human thymus. Assay used: immunoSEQ multiplex PCR; TCRdb lists only in-frame clones, some missing. Of 640,000 or so clones listed, 70% to 90% are singletons. These data are also associated with another study on human thymus T cells.

Sequenced: thymocytes. The receptors were gathered from a boy under three years old with a congenital heart defect. Both conserved end residues are part of each CDR3. D genes are given only for firm matches. Size values are once, few and many counts, or a class for expanded clones, and some rows have none.

d_call | j_call | clone_size | v_call | cdr3_aa | cdr3_nt
NA | TRBJ1-6 | NA | TRBV2 | CASTKAEKRRTPLHF | TGTGCCAGCACCAAGGCGGAGAAGAGAAGGACACCCCTCCACTTT
NA | TRBJ1-4 | NA | TRBV4-1 | CASSPTEGHNEKLFF | TGCGCCAGCAGCCCGACAGAAGGCCATAATGAAAAACTGTTTTTT
NA | TRBJ2-3 | NA | TRBV6-7 | CASRTAVIAMSTDTQYF | TGTGCCAGCAGGACCGCGGTTATAGCCATGAGCACAGATACGCAGTATTTT
TRBD2 | TRBJ2-1 | NA | TRBV28 | CASSPRTSLQGNEQFF | TGTGCCAGCAGTCCGCGGACTAGCCTCCAAGGGAATGAGCAGTTCTTC
NA | TRBJ1-1 | NA | TRBV5-1 | CASRRGHIKMNTEAFF | TGCGCCAGCAGACGTGGACACATAAAAATGAACACTGAAGCTTTCTTT
NA | TRBJ2-2 | NA | TRBV14 | CASSQRRGGGELFF | TGTGCCAGCAGCCAGCGTCGAGGGGGCGGGGAGCTGTTTTTT
NA | TRBJ1-1 | NA | TRBV1 | CTSSQDSRTEGVEAFF | TGCACCAGCAGCCAAGATTCCCGGACAGAAGGGGTTGAAGCTTTCTTT
TRBD2 | TRBJ2-1 | NA | TRBV5-1 | CASSSGLPLQQYNEQFF | TGCGCCAGCAGCTCGGGACTACCGCTCCAACAATACAATGAGCAGTTCTTC
TRBD1 | TRBJ2-7 | NA | TRBV30 | CAWLDSVGTGRYEQYF | TGTGCCTGGCTGGATTCCGTGGGGACAGGGCGCTACGAGCAGTACTTC
NA | TRBJ1-6 | few | TRBV4-3 | CASSQTRDTTPLHF | TGCGCCAGCAGCCAAACTCGGGACACAACACCCCTCCACTTT
NA | TRBJ2-1 | NA | TRBV6-6 | CASSSLLPVWNEQFF | TGTGCCAGCAGTTCTCTACTCCCGGTTTGGAATGAGCAGTTCTTC
NA | TRBJ1-5 | few | TRBV12-5 | CASRRTPTDQPQHF | TGTGCTAGTCGCCGGACACCGACCGATCAGCCCCAGCATTTT
TRBD2 | TRBJ2-3 | NA | TRBV19 | CASSRRGLAGPHDADTQYF | TGTGCCAGTAGCCGAAGGGGACTAGCGGGACCGCACGACGCAGATACGCAGTATTTT
NA | TRBJ2-7 | NA | TRBV25-1 | CASSGDQVYEQYF | TGTGCCAGCAGTGGAGACCAGGTCTACGAGCAGTACTTT
NA | TRBJ1-2 | few | TRBV4-1 | CASSQGATYGYTF | TGCGCCAGCAGCCAAGGCGCTACCTATGGCTACACCTTC
NA | TRBJ1-6 | NA | TRBV4-3 | CASSQDRQGNNSPLHF | TGCGCCAGCAGCCAAGATCGGCAGGGGAATAATTCACCCCTCCACTTT
NA | TRBJ2-7 | NA | TRBV28 | CASKTSTRWEDRYEQYF | TGTGCCAGCAAGACTAGTACTCGTTGGGAGGATCGCTACGAGCAGTACTTC
NA | TRBJ1-3 | NA | TRBV27 | CASRGRGSSGNTIYF | TGTGCCAGCAGGGGTCGGGGAAGCTCTGGAAACACCATATATTTT
NA | TRBJ1-2 | NA | TRBV9 | CASSGPSGKVYGYTF | TGTGCCAGCAGCGGGCCCTCAGGGAAGGTCTATGGCTACACCTTC
TRBD1 | TRBJ1-3 | NA | TRBV9 | CASSGGQGASGNTIYF | TGTGCCAGCAGCGGGGGACAGGGGGCGTCTGGAAACACCATATATTTT
TRBD2 | TRBJ2-1 | NA | TRBV5-1 | CASSRGPWASGHNEQFF | TGCGCCAGCAGCCGAGGACCATGGGCTAGCGGCCACAATGAGCAGTTCTTC
NA | TRBJ2-1 | NA | TRBV4-2 | CASSQEWSNEQFF | TGTGCCAGCAGCCAAGAGTGGAGCAATGAGCAGTTCTTC
TRBD1 | TRBJ1-5 | NA | TRBV6-4 | CASRGDRLGQPQHF | TGTGCCAGCAGGGGGGACAGGCTAGGTCAGCCCCAGCATTTT
TRBD2 | TRBJ2-7 | NA | TRBV4-1 | CASSLLTSGAYEQYF | TGCGCCAGCAGCCTACTGACTAGCGGGGCCTACGAGCAGTACTTC
NA | TRBJ2-7 | NA | TRBV9 | CASSRDNPYEQYF | TGTGCCAGCAGTCGAGACAATCCCTACGAGCAGTACTTC
NA | TRBJ1-2 | NA | TRBV14 | CASSQAYQGLSYTF | TGTGCCAGCAGCCAAGCTTATCAGGGTCTGAGCTACACCTTC
NA | TRBJ1-5 | NA | TRBV6-5 | CASTSGRGADQPQHF | TGTGCCAGCACCTCCGGTCGGGGGGCGGATCAGCCCCAGCATTTT
TRBD1 | TRBJ1-5 | NA | TRBV29-1 | CSVGSGGQPQHF | TGCAGCGTTGGCTCAGGGGGACAGCCCCAGCATTTT
TRBD1 | TRBJ2-6 | few | TRBV14 | CASSARTGRPLSGANVLTF | TGTGCCAGCAGCGCTCGGACAGGAAGACCCCTCTCTGGGGCCAACGTCCTGACTTTC
TRBD1 | TRBJ1-5 | NA | TRBV28 | CASSTRGQGSNQPQHF | TGTGCCAGCAGCACCAGGGGACAGGGTTCTAATCAGCCCCAGCATTTT
NA | TRBJ1-4 | NA | TRBV4-3 | CASSRLLGMTNEKLFF | TGCGCCAGCAGCCGCCTACTAGGGATGACTAATGAAAAACTGTTTTTT
NA | TRBJ2-7 | NA | TRBV5-6 | CASRPWTARGGEQYF | TGTGCCAGCAGGCCATGGACAGCCCGGGGTGGCGAGCAGTACTTC
TRBD1 | TRBJ1-2 | once | TRBV6-1 | CASSGGAGGKSYGYTF | TGTGCCAGCAGTGGGGGGGCAGGGGGCAAATCCTATGGCTACACCTTC
TRBD1 | TRBJ1-1 | NA | TRBV7-2 | CASSLEGGLGAFF | TGTGCCAGCAGCTTAGAAGGGGGCCTCGGAGCTTTCTTT
NA | TRBJ2-1 | NA | TRBV30 | CAWAFDFYNEQFF | TGTGCCTGGGCGTTCGACTTCTACAATGAGCAGTTCTTC
NA | TRBJ2-3 | NA | TRBV27 | CASSFKLAGRRYTQYF | TGTGCCAGCAGTTTTAAATTGGCGGGGCGCCGATATACGCAGTATTTT
TRBD2 | TRBJ2-3 | NA | TRBV4-3 | CASSQDRWIAGDTDTQYF | TGCGCCAGCAGCCAAGATCGGTGGATAGCGGGGGACACAGATACGCAGTATTTT
NA | TRBJ1-2 | NA | TRBV5-1 | CASSFPAGTPVKETF | TGCGCCAGCAGCTTTCCAGCCGGGACACCGGTAAAGGAAACTTTC
NA | TRBJ1-1 | NA | TRBV28 | CASRGLQRDTEAFF | TGTGCCAGCAGGGGACTTCAAAGGGACACTGAAGCTTTCTTT
TRBD1 | TRBJ2-1 | NA | TRBV27 | CASTRTGGGLEGFNEQFF | TGTGCCAGCACCCGGACAGGGGGCGGTTTAGAGGGGTTTAATGAGCAGTTCTTC
TRBD1 | TRBJ1-6 | NA | TRBV19 | CASAEVDRGTNSPLHF | TGTGCCAGCGCCGAGGTGGACAGGGGTACTAATTCACCCCTCCACTTT
NA | TRBJ1-6 | NA | TRBV30 | CAWSVQGNNSYNSPLHF | TGTGCCTGGAGTGTCCAGGGGAATAACTCCTATAATTCACCCCTCCACTTT
NA | TRBJ2-1 | NA | TRBV5-8 | CASSLFGGKVYNEQFF | TGTGCCAGCAGCTTGTTTGGGGGGAAAGTATACAATGAGCAGTTCTTC
NA | TRBJ1-4 | NA | TRBV5-1 | CASSLTPGEPGRAGGGEKLFF | TGCGCCAGCAGCTTGACACCTGGAGAACCCGGGCGGGCGGGCGGTGGTGAAAAACTGTTTTTT
NA | TRBJ1-1 | NA | TRBV30 | CAWNHRVNDTEAFF | TGTGCCTGGAACCACAGGGTTAACGACACTGAAGCTTTCTTT
NA | TRBJ1-2 | NA | TRBV28 | CASSLNDKQGPGYTF | TGTGCCAGCAGCCTAAACGATAAACAGGGTCCCGGCTACACCTTC
NA | TRBJ2-3 | NA | TRBV4-3 | CASSQKTFRGCTDTQYF | TGCGCCAGCAGCCAAAAGACTTTTAGAGGATGCACAGATACGCAGTATTTT
TRBD1 | TRBJ1-4 | NA | TRBV5-1 | CASSLEAGGSEKLFF | TGCGCCAGCAGCTTGGAGGCAGGGGGGTCTGAAAAACTGTTTTTT
NA | TRBJ2-7 | NA | TRBV5-6 | CASSLVPDDLGEQYF | TGTGCCAGCAGCTTGGTGCCAGACGACTTGGGCGAGCAGTACTTC
NA | TRBJ1-1 | NA | TRBV7-6 | CASSHLDSLNTEAFF | TGTGCCAGCAGCCACCTCGACAGCCTGAACACTGAAGCTTTCTTT
TRBD1 | TRBJ1-5 | NA | TRBV23-1 | CASSFNGTGGKNQPQHF | TGCGCCAGCAGTTTCAACGGGACAGGGGGAAAGAATCAGCCCCAGCATTTT
TRBD1 | TRBJ1-1 | NA | TRBV30 | CAWSSRTGKGSTEAFF | TGTGCCTGGAGTTCTCGGACAGGGAAGGGATCCACTGAAGCTTTCTTT
NA | TRBJ2-1 | NA | TRBV7-2 | CASSLIYRGRGSYNEQFF | TGTGCCAGCAGCCTAATATATAGAGGGCGGGGTTCCTACAATGAGCAGTTCTTC
NA | TRBJ1-5 | NA | TRBV19 | CASSQGAQPQHF | TGTGCCAGCTCACAGGGTGCCCAGCCCCAGCATTTT
NA | TRBJ2-2 | NA | TRBV15 | CATKETLGELFF | TGTGCCACCAAAGAGACACTTGGGGAGCTGTTTTTT
TRBD1 | TRBJ1-1 | NA | TRBV28 | CASSFVQGQSYTEAFF | TGTGCCAGCAGTTTTGTTCAGGGACAGTCGTACACTGAAGCTTTCTTT
TRBD1 | TRBJ1-3 | once | TRBV7-9 | CASSLEGADGNTIYF | TGTGCCAGCAGCTTAGAGGGGGCGGATGGAAACACCATATATTTT